The 21 T cell receptor beta chains presented below share a single source sample, sequenced in a study of regulatory T cells in long-lasting Graves disease. Time point noted: persistent/refractory GD, antithyroid drugs over 5 years with positive TRAb. Preparation of the TCR library used RNA extracted from PBMCs. Combining iRepertoire HTBI primers with Arm-PCR of CDR3 regions, the authors built TCR beta libraries. MiXCR, applied by TCRdb to the multiplex PCR reads, yields one record per CDR3 protein. The table has 300,000 to 500,000 distinct CDR3 sequences, 20% seen once. The source was peripheral blood mononuclear cells (PBMCs), collected when the disease was refractory, from a patient treated with antithyroid drugs. The receptor source for this set is a female donor with Graves disease.

The genes are TRBV6-2 or TRBV6-3 and TRBJ1-3; D is ambiguous. The V end lost 5 bases, the J end lost 0 bases, and 11 bases lay between the germline ends. The V gene's germline CDR1 is MNHEY and CDR2 SVGEGT. The CDR3 has 15 residues. This CDR3 is CASSEPENSGNTIYF. CDR3 in DNA: TGTGCCAGCAGTGAGCCGGAAAACTCTGGAAACACCATATATTTT.

V is TRBV5-1 and J is TRBJ1-4, with D unresolved. Germline V gene sequence: CDR1 SGHRS, CDR2 YFSETQ. Trimming stripped 4 bases from V and 1 base from J, with 8 bases between. The CDR3 covers 14 residues. As DNA, the CDR3 is TGCGCCAGCAGCACCGGAGGAACTAATGAAAAACTGTTTTTT. Amino acids: CASSTGGTNEKLFF.

This chain links TRBV19 with TRBJ1-2; D gene unclear. The CDR3 consists of 14 residues. Germline CDR1 LNHDA, CDR2 SQIVND (reference sequence). Trimming removed 5 bases at V and 1 base at J, with 11 bases between. Written as DNA, the CDR3 is TGTGCCAGTAGTCCCCAGACATTTAACTATGGCTACACCTTC. Amino acid sequence: CASSPQTFNYGYTF.

This clonotype was detected many times. This sequence joins TRBV29-1 and TRBJ2-5; 7 bases are shared with TRBD1. J gave up 0 bases and V 3 bases, and 7 bases lay outside the gene matches. This CDR3 has 15 residues. Germline CDR1 SQVTM, CDR2 ANQGSEA. The CDR3 is CSVDEQGTYQETQYF. The CDR3 DNA reads TGCAGCGTTGACGAACAGGGGACCTACCAAGAGACCCAGTACTTC.

This chain uses TRBV30 with TRBJ2-7; 7 nucleotides agree with TRBD2. Trimming removed 5 bases from V and 4 bases from J; junction bases left unmatched: 11. CDR3 length: 14 amino acids. CDR1 is GTSNPN and CDR2 is SVGIG in the germline V gene (reference sequence). In nucleotides, the CDR3 is TGTGCCTGGCCCACTGGCGGGAGAATATACGAGCAGTACTTC. Translation gives CAWPTGGRIYEQYF. The full variable domain, in which reference TRBV30 and TRBJ2-7 provide the parts outside the CDR3, is SQTIHQWPATLVQPVGSPLSLECTVEGTSNPNLYWYRQAAGRGLQLLFYSVGIGQISSEVPQNLSASRPQDRQFILSSKKLLLSDSGFYLCAWPTGGRIYEQYFGPGTRLTVT.

This clonotype was detected ten times or more. The rearrangement joins TRBV11-2 to TRBJ1-1; a possible D gene is TRBD1 (5 bases). The V and J ends lost 5 bases and 1 base respectively, with 17 bases between them. Germline V gene lookup returns CDR1 SGHAT and CDR2 FQNNGV. The CDR3 is made up of 16 amino acids. CDR3 sequence (DNA): TGTGCCAGCAGCCCCGGGCAGGGATACCCGAACACTGAAGCTTTCTTT. Protein sequence: CASSPGQGYPNTEAFF.

This clonotype was counted a few times. This chain connects TRBV7-6 to TRBJ2-5; 7 bases line up with TRBD2. CDR3 length equals 16 residues. The J segment lost 4 bases and the V segment lost 5 bases, leaving 13 bases of the junction unmatched. Germline CDR1 is SGHVS and CDR2 is FNYEAQ. The CDR3 bases are TGTGCCAGCAGCGTCACTAGCGCCGTGGGTCCAGAGACCCAGTACTTC. Amino acid sequence: CASSVTSAVGPETQYF.

The CDR3 nucleotides read TGTGCCAGCAGTGGAGCGGGATCCAGACAAGAGACCCAGTACTTC. Protein product: CASSGAGSRQETQYF. V gene TRBV6-1 combines with J gene TRBJ2-5; TRBD2 matches 7 bases. The germline V gene has CDR1 MNHNS and CDR2 SASEGT. The CDR3 contains 15 residues. The J segment lost 2 bases and the V segment lost 4 bases, leaving 7 bases of the junction unmatched.

This clonotype showed up many times. The chain carries TRBV19 and TRBJ2-5; D is uncertain. Germline CDR1 reads LNHDA; CDR2 reads SQIVND (reference sequence). The CDR3 totals 13 residues. The V gene lost 3 bases and the J gene lost 5 bases, with 10 bases spanning the gap. The CDR3 coding sequence is TGTGCCAGTAGTATGCAGAGTTGGGAGACCCAGTACTTC. It is translated as CASSMQSWETQYF.

This clonotype was counted only a few times. The gene calls are TRBV20-1 and TRBJ2-7, with 13 bases fitting TRBD2. Germline V gene lookup returns CDR1 DFQATT and CDR2 SNEGSKA (reference sequence). J lost 6 bases, V lost 6 bases, and 11 bases had no gene match. The CDR3 covers 15 residues. The CDR3 sequence is CSAPQLAGGPGEQYF. Written as DNA, the CDR3 is TGCAGTGCCCCGCAACTAGCGGGAGGGCCCGGCGAGCAGTACTTC.

This clonotype occurred a few times. V is TRBV2 and J is TRBJ1-3; no clear D gene. There are 15 residues in the CDR3. From germline, CDR1 is SNHLY and CDR2 FYNNEI. Trimming removed 1 base from V and 4 bases from J, with 11 bases in between. In DNA form, the CDR3 reads TGTGCCAGCAGTGAAGGTGTGGCAGTCGGAAACACCATATATTTT. Translating gives CASSEGVAVGNTIYF.

This clonotype was recorded at least ten times. The rearrangement links TRBV2 to TRBJ2-7, with D perhaps given as TRBD1 or TRBD2 (6 bases each). CDR1 and CDR2 from the germline V gene are SNHLY and FYNNEI. Trimming stripped 3 bases from V and 0 bases from J, with 9 bases between. This CDR3 is built from 14 residues. CDR3 residues: CASSDGGLSYEQYF. The CDR3 DNA follows: TGTGCCAGCAGTGATGGGGGGCTCTCCTACGAGCAGTACTTC. The full variable domain, its missing parts supplied by reference TRBV2 and TRBJ2-7, is EPEVTQTPSHQVTQMGQEVILRCVPISNHLYFYWYRQILGQKVEFLVSFYNNEISEKSEIFDDQFSVERPDGSNFTLKIRSTKLEDSAMYFCASSDGGLSYEQYFGPGTRLTVT.

The gene calls are TRBV27 and TRBJ2-2; 7 nucleotides match TRBD1. This CDR3 is 15 amino acids long. Looked up from germline, CDR1 is MNHEY and CDR2 is SMNVEV (reference sequence). V was clipped by 5 bases and J by 6 bases; unmatched bases: 9. The CDR3 DNA sequence: TGTGCCAGCAGTCCCTCGACAGGGATTGCCGGGGAGCTGTTTTTT. Translating gives CASSPSTGIAGELFF.

This clonotype was detected only a few times. The V gene is TRBV5-6, the J gene TRBJ2-7, with a possible D match to TRBD2 (6 bases). Trimming took 3 bases from V and 3 from J, leaving 10 bases between them. The CDR3 consists of 13 residues. Germline lookup yields CDR1 SGHDT and CDR2 YYEEEE. CDR3 residues: CASSSTGVYEQYF. In nucleotides, the CDR3 is TGTGCCAGCAGCTCAACGGGAGTCTACGAGCAGTACTTC.

Worth noting for this clonotype: A much more abundant neighbour one base away suggests this may be a read error. J is TRBJ2-4 and V is TRBV12-3 or TRBV12-4, with D unresolved. V lost 1 base, J lost 0 bases, and 7 bases lay in between. This CDR3 has 15 residues. This CDR3 is CASSLVVLAKNIQYF. As DNA, the CDR3 is TGTGCCAGCAGTTTAGTGGTACTAGCCAAAAACATTCAGTACTTC.

The sample holds many counts of this clonotype. The rearrangement uses TRBV28 and TRBJ1-5, with 7 bases identical to TRBD1. The CDR3 totals 13 residues. Trimming removed 10 bases from V and 5 bases from J; junction bases left unmatched: 8. CDR1 is MDHEN, CDR2 SYDVKM, per germline. The CDR3 sequence: CATEGARDQPQHF. The DNA for the CDR3 is TGTGCCACAGAGGGGGCGCGGGATCAGCCCCAGCATTTT.

There are a few counts of this clonotype. The V and J genes are TRBV18 and TRBJ1-1; D is ambiguous. Germline values: CDR1 KGHSH, CDR2 LQKENI. V shed 2 bases and J shed 4 bases, with 17 bases lying between them. This CDR3 is 16 amino acids long. CDR3 residues: CASSPINRVDVTEAFF. The CDR3 DNA sequence: TGTGCCAGCTCACCAATTAATAGGGTCGATGTCACTGAAGCTTTCTTT.

This clonotype was observed many times. The chain joins TRBV20-1 to TRBJ2-7; D might be TRBD1 (6 bases). This CDR3 is 14 amino acids long. V was trimmed by 1 base and J by 1 base, leaving 11 bases between them. The germline V gene encodes CDR1 DFQATT and CDR2 SNEGSKA (reference sequence). The CDR3 is CSARVPQGSYEQYF. CDR3 nucleotides: TGCAGTGCTAGAGTACCACAGGGTTCCTACGAGCAGTACTTC.

This clonotype has more than one count but fewer than ten. The CDR3 sequence is CASSPFAGTSYEQYF. The CDR3 DNA reads as TGTGCCAGTAGTCCCTTTGCAGGGACTTCCTACGAGCAGTACTTC. The rearrangement links TRBV19 to TRBJ2-7; D may be TRBD2 (6 bases). Trimming left V 5 bases short and J 1 base short, with 15 bases between. CDR1 is LNHDA and CDR2 is SQIVND in the germline V gene (reference sequence). CDR3 length: 15 residues.

V is TRBV28 and J is TRBJ1-4, with 7 nucleotides matching TRBD1. The junction had 23 bases not matched to a gene; V was cut back by 6 bases and J by 7 bases. The CDR3 runs 19 residues. CDR1 is MDHEN and CDR2 is SYDVKM in the germline V gene. CDR3 sequence: CASSSGTDFSLGAVEKLFF. The CDR3, as DNA: TGTGCCAGCAGCTCCGGGACAGACTTTTCCTTGGGGGCGGTTGAAAAACTGTTTTTT.

This clonotype occurred many times. The V call is TRBV11-2, the J call TRBJ1-2; D remains unclear. Per germline, CDR1 SGHAT and CDR2 FQNNGV. Trimming took 5 bases from V and 6 from J, leaving 10 bases between them. The CDR3 runs to 12 residues. The DNA of the CDR3 is TGTGCCAGCAGCCTACCCCACGATGGCTACACCTTC. Its protein product is CASSLPHDGYTF.